This T cell receptor beta chain came from a study of OX40 agonist ivuxolimab in advanced cancers. Libraries were prepared by immunoSEQ multiplex PCR; TCRdb keeps only in-frame clonotypes and omits some of them. The sample has some 30,000 clones, about 82% seen once. This CDR3 is 13 amino acids long. With 3 bases removed from V and 1 base from J, the gap between germline ends came to 4 bases. The germline V gene has CDR1 LNHDA and CDR2 SQIVND (reference sequence). The starting material was CD4+ or CD8+ T cells sorted from blood, obtained in a trial of the OX40 agonist ivuxolimab. V and J are TRBV19 and TRBJ2-1, with D hard to call. This TCR derives from an adult with an advanced solid tumor such as melanoma, head and neck, liver or kidney cancer. The CDR3 loop is CASSIGSYNEQFF. CDR3 nucleotides: TGTGCCAGTAGTATTGGGTCCTACAATGAGCAGTTCTTC.